This TCR beta chain was retrieved from a study of OX40 agonist ivuxolimab in advanced cancers. Study-wide context: Ivuxolimab, an antibody acting as an agonist of OX40 (CD134), was used to treat patients. Intravenous ivuxolimab was administered to patients every 2 weeks at 0.01 to 10 mg/kg. In three patients, partial responses were observed, one with hepatocellular carcinoma and two with cutaneous melanoma.

General study results and limits: Averaged across samples, CD8+ T cells carried more expanded clones than CD4+ did.

This clone was seen only a few times. Its antigen remains unknown. The V segment lost 5 bases and the J segment 11 bases; nucleotides outside the gene matches: 12. The germline V gene has CDR1 MNHEY and CDR2 SVGAGI. CDR3 length equals 15 residues. The data were produced by immunoSEQ multiplex PCR, yet TCRdb's version contains in-frame clones alone and is incomplete. This table holds 70,000 or so clones, roughly 88% found once. The sequencing used CD4+ or CD8+ T cells sorted from blood, collected in a trial of the OX40 agonist ivuxolimab. This TCR derives from an adult with an advanced solid tumor such as melanoma, head and neck, liver or kidney cancer. The chain links TRBV6-5 to TRBJ2-3; 11 bases align to TRBD2. CDR3 loop: CASSALAGGPKVQYF. CDR3 nucleotide sequence: TGTGCCAGCAGTGCCCTAGCGGGGGGACCCAAGGTGCAGTATTTT.